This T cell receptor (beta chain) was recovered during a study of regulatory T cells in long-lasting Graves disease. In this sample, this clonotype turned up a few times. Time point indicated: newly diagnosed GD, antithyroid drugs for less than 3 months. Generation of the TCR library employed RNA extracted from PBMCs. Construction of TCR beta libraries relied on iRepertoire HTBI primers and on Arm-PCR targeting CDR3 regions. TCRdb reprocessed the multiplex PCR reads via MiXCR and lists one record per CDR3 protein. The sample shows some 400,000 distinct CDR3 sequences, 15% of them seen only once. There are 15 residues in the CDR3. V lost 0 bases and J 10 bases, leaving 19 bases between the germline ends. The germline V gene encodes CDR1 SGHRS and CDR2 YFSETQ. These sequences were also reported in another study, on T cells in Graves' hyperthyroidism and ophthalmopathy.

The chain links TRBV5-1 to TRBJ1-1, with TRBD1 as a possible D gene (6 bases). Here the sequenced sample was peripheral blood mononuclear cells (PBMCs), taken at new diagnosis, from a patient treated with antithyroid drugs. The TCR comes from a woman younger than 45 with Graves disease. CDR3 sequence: CASSLVTRGGGGAFF. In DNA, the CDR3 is TGCGCCAGCAGCTTGGTAACCCGAGGGGGGGGAGGAGCTTTCTTT.